This T cell receptor beta chain was documented in a study of T cell responses to AZD1222 COVID-19 vaccine. Timing groups of about 4 and about 12 weeks for second doses were pooled. Study-wide results and limits: In the spike-specific TCR repertoire, nearly half reportedly target unmutated variant regions. Among the donors, most were white British and more were female, and clonal diversity was possibly underestimated.

Only one count was recorded for this clone. The antigen is undetermined. The germline V and J ends were trimmed by 0 bases and 5 bases, with 4 bases remaining between them. Germline V CDR1 and CDR2: LGHDT, YNNKEL (reference sequence). The CDR3 covers 12 residues. The data were produced by immunoSEQ multiplex PCR, yet TCRdb's version contains in-frame clones alone and is incomplete. The sample records roughly 120,000 clones, 87% being singletons. The chain couples TRBV3-1 (or the pseudogene TRBV3-2) to TRBJ2-5; no clear D gene. The specimen was peripheral blood, collected 28 days after the second AZD1222 dose. The source is an adult who received the AZD1222 COVID-19 vaccine. DNA for the CDR3: TGTGCCAGCAGCCAAGATTTTGAGACCCAGTACTTC. It yields the protein CASSQDFETQYF.